The 20 T cell receptor beta chains in this list originate from one sample, sequenced in a study of blood T cell repertoires in COVID-19 (dated by TCRdb to 2018 to 2021). Receptor libraries were prepared by the immunoSEQ multiplex PCR assay. This immuneACCESS table, as held by TCRdb, lists in-frame sequences with V and J called but not all clones. Of the missing ones, under half trace to an unresolved V gene in checked studies; the others have no known cause. A total of around 240,000 clones appear in this sample, about 80% of them only once. Under 2% of the sample is in the top ten clones. Specimen: peripheral blood. Receptors originate from a woman aged 80 or over with acute or convalescent COVID-19.

The rearrangement links TRBV3-1 (or the pseudogene TRBV3-2) to TRBJ2-5; 13 positions match TRBD2. Per germline, CDR1 LGHDT and CDR2 YNNKEL (reference sequence). Trimming cost V 2 bases and J 9 bases; bases outside gene matches: 6. The CDR3 sequence is 15 residues long. CDR3 sequence: CASSQRLAGGLAQYF. The CDR3 DNA reads TGTGCCAGCAGCCAAAGACTAGCGGGAGGCCTGGCCCAGTACTTC.

The chain uses TRBV7-9 and TRBJ2-2; possibly TRBD1 for D (6 bases). Germline V gives CDR1 SEHNR, CDR2 FQNEAQ (reference sequence). With 9 bases removed from V and 3 bases from J, the gap between germline ends came to 11 bases. This CDR3 has 13 residues. CDR3 residues: CARRQVDTGELFF. CDR3 DNA sequence: TGTGCCAGGAGACAGGTTGACACCGGGGAGCTGTTTTTT.

The chain recombines TRBV7-9 with TRBJ1-6, with D unclear. Germline V gives CDR1 SEHNR, CDR2 FQNEAQ (reference sequence). The CDR3 consists of 14 residues. Deletions cut 1 base from V and 12 bases from J, with 13 bases between. CDR3 nucleotide sequence: TGTGCCAGCAGCTTAGGGTCGCCCCGCGAACCCCTCCACTTT. Its protein is CASSLGSPREPLHF.

The chain links TRBV11-1 to TRBJ2-3; 10 bases are a match to TRBD2. The CDR3 runs to 15 residues. CDR1 SGHAT and CDR2 FQDESV come from the germline V gene (reference sequence). V gave up 5 bases and J gave up 8 bases; unmatched junction bases: 10. CDR3 nucleotide sequence: TGTGCCAGCAGCCCCCGTCGGGCTAGCGGGAGTACGCAGTATTTT. Translated: CASSPRRASGSTQYF.

Here the CDR3 reads CASSPHSGGEQFF. DNA for the CDR3: TGTGCCAGCAGCCCCCATAGCGGAGGTGAGCAGTTCTTC. The chain joins TRBV7-2 to TRBJ2-1, with TRBD2 as a possible D gene (6 bases). The CDR3 has 13 amino acids. The germline V gene encodes CDR1 SGHTA and CDR2 FQGNSA. Deletions cut 5 bases from V and 9 bases from J, with 14 bases between.

The chain combines TRBV7-2 with TRBJ1-2; D is ambiguous. Trimming stripped 5 bases from V and 2 bases from J, with 12 bases between. This CDR3 has 14 amino acids. Germline CDR1 SGHTA, CDR2 FQGNSA. The CDR3 DNA reads TGTGCCAGCAGCCCCACCCCGGGGAACTATGGCTACACCTTC. The encoded protein is CASSPTPGNYGYTF. The variable domain in full, with the rest retrieved from reference TRBV7-2 and TRBJ1-2, is GAGVSQSPSNKVTEKGKDVELRCDPISGHTALYWYRQSLGQGLEFLIYFQGNSAPDKSGLPSDRFSAERTGGSVSTLTIQRTQQEDSAVYLCASSPTPGNYGYTFGSGTRLTVV.

J is TRBJ1-5 and V is TRBV19; 9 bases line up with TRBD1. Trimming took 5 bases from V and 3 from J; bases not matched to a gene: 8. Germline lookup yields CDR1 LNHDA and CDR2 SQIVND (reference sequence). The CDR3 spans 16 residues. The CDR3 DNA reads TGTGCCAGTAGTCCCGGTGGGACAGGGACCAATCAGCCCCAGCATTTT. This translates into CASSPGGTGTNQPQHF. Full variable domain (missing parts from reference TRBV19 and TRBJ1-5): DGGITQSPKYLFRKEGQNVTLSCEQNLNHDAMYWYRQDPGQGLRLIYYSQIVNDFQKGDIAEGYSVSREKKESFPLTVTSAQKNPTAFYLCASSPGGTGTNQPQHFGDGTRLSIL.

This clone was seen a handful of times. The V call is TRBV6-4, the J call TRBJ2-1; 8 positions agree with TRBD1. V trimming: 3 bases; J trimming: 10 bases; junction bases outside the gene matches: 8. Germline lookup yields CDR1 MRHNA and CDR2 SNTAGT. This CDR3 has 14 amino acids. In DNA, the CDR3 is TGTGCCAGCAGTGAAGGGCAGGGGGCCACCGAGCAGTTCTTC. It specifies CASSEGQGATEQFF.

The rearrangement joins TRBV10-3 to TRBJ1-2; D might be TRBD1 (6 bases). Germline-derived CDR1 and CDR2 are ENHRY and SYGVKD. The V end lost 7 bases, the J end lost 4 bases, and 7 bases lay between the germline ends. There are 11 residues in the CDR3. In DNA form, the CDR3 reads TGTGCCATCACACAGGGCTATGGCTACACCTTC. This codes for CAITQGYGYTF.

This chain links TRBV13 with TRBJ1-6, with TRBD1 matching 7 bases. CDR3 size: 14 residues. The germline V gene has CDR1 PRHDT and CDR2 FYEKMQ (reference sequence). With V trimmed by 7 bases and J by 4 bases, 4 bases remained unmatched. CDR3 in DNA: TGTGCCAGCACCCCGGGACAGTATAATTCACCCCTCCACTTT. Encoded protein: CASTPGQYNSPLHF.

V gene TRBV3-1 (or the pseudogene TRBV3-2) combines with J gene TRBJ2-7, with TRBD2 identical over 11 bases. V lost 6 bases, J lost 6 bases, and 7 bases stayed unmatched. Germline values: CDR1 LGHDT, CDR2 YNNKEL (reference sequence). The CDR3 sequence is 14 residues long. DNA for the CDR3: TGTGCCAGCAGAAGTAGCGGGGGGGCCCGCGAGCAGTACTTC. This codes for CASRSSGGAREQYF.

This chain connects TRBV7-9 to TRBJ2-5; 8 nucleotides agree with TRBD1. V trimming: 6 bases; J trimming: 5 bases; junction bases outside the gene matches: 11. This CDR3 comprises 15 residues. Germline-derived CDR1 and CDR2 are SEHNR and FQNEAQ (reference sequence). The CDR3 DNA reads TGTGCCAGCAGGTCCGGTTCAGGGGGCGCGGAGACCCAGTACTTC. This translates into CASRSGSGGAETQYF.

This clone was seen a single time. This chain uses TRBV7-2 with TRBJ2-3; a weak D match, TRBD2 (5 bases). The CDR3 is 13 amino acids. Trimming cost V 4 bases and J 6 bases, with 11 bases left between them. Germline CDR1 and CDR2: SGHTA and FQGNSA. The CDR3 reads CASSYDTGDTQYF. Written as DNA, the CDR3 is TGTGCCAGCAGCTACGATACGGGGGATACGCAGTATTTT.

The chain carries TRBV7-3 and TRBJ2-1; 11 bases are a match to TRBD2. J gave up 3 bases and V 6 bases, and 7 bases lay outside the gene matches. The germline V gene has CDR1 SGHTA and CDR2 FQGTGA. The CDR3 totals 16 residues. The CDR3 protein is CASSASGGPYYNEQFF. Here the CDR3 DNA reads TGTGCCAGCAGTGCTAGCGGGGGGCCCTACTACAATGAGCAGTTCTTC.

The chain combines TRBV28 with TRBJ2-4; 8 bases agree with TRBD2. V lost 8 bases, J lost 0 bases, and 18 bases stayed unmatched. The V gene's germline CDR1 is MDHEN and CDR2 SYDVKM. The CDR3 is 19 amino acids. The chain's CDR3 is CASGPLIPTSGLAKNIQYF. The CDR3 DNA reads as TGTGCCAGCGGCCCCCTAATACCAACTAGCGGCCTAGCCAAAAACATTCAGTACTTC.

The rearrangement joins TRBV19 to TRBJ1-3; a weak D match, TRBD1 (6 bases). The CDR3 length is 15 residues. Between the trimmed V and J ends, which lost 6 bases and 2 bases, there was a span of 14 bases. CDR1 LNHDA and CDR2 SQIVND come from the germline V gene (reference sequence). The CDR3 sequence: CASRQDRSTGNTIYF. As DNA, the CDR3 is TGTGCCAGTAGACAGGACAGATCGACTGGAAACACCATATATTTT.

The rearrangement links TRBV3-1 (or the pseudogene TRBV3-2) to TRBJ1-5; 7 nucleotides match TRBD1. The CDR3 is 20 amino acids. V dropped 0 bases and J dropped 5; count of bases not matched to a gene: 19. Looked up from germline, CDR1 is LGHDT and CDR2 is YNNKEL (reference sequence). Here the CDR3 reads CASSQDRKKGVARGDQPQHF. The CDR3 DNA reads as TGTGCCAGCAGCCAAGATAGAAAGAAAGGAGTCGCCAGGGGGGATCAGCCCCAGCATTTT.

A note on this clone: The junction shows a germline mismatch at one end, possibly a read error. The chain is built from TRBV7-7 and TRBJ1-3; the match to TRBD1 covers 10 bases. The CDR3 spans 20 residues. Germline assignment: CDR1 SSHAT and CDR2 FNYEAQ (reference sequence). The CDR3 nucleotides read TGTGCTAGCAGCTTAGTTTTTGAATTGACAGGGGGCGAATTTGGAAACACCATATATTTT. It is translated as CASSLVFELTGGEFGNTIYF.

The V call is TRBV15, the J call TRBJ1-2, with TRBD1 identical over 8 bases. There are 14 residues in the CDR3. V lost 5 bases to trimming and J lost 8 bases; unmatched junction nucleotides: 10. Germline CDR1 LNHNV, CDR2 YYDKDF (reference sequence). The CDR3 is CATSPRRGPEGYTF. The CDR3 DNA follows: TGTGCCACCAGCCCACGCAGGGGGCCGGAAGGCTACACCTTC.

The chain is built from TRBV15 and TRBJ1-1, with a possible D match to TRBD1 (6 bases). V was shortened by 4 bases and J by 4 bases, with 13 bases between the two germline ends. Looked up from germline, CDR1 is LNHNV and CDR2 is YYDKDF (reference sequence). The CDR3 spans 14 residues. Here the CDR3 reads CATSNGGRGTEAFF. The CDR3, as DNA: TGTGCCACCAGCAATGGGGGCAGGGGCACTGAAGCTTTCTTT.